One and the same sample provided the 15 T cell receptor beta chains below, sequenced in a study of neurological immune-mediated disorders. Time point indicated: technical triplicate 1. TCRdb reprocessed the 5' RACE reads via MiXCR and lists one record per CDR3 protein. The table has roughly 41,000 distinct CDR3 sequences, over 8.5% seen once; the top ten hold nearly 4%. Specimen: PBMCs. The receptors originated from a man aged 55 to 70 with HTLV-1-associated myelopathy (HAM/TSP).

This clonotype has ten or more counts. V is TRBV12-3 or TRBV12-4 and J is TRBJ2-2; possibly TRBD1 or TRBD2 for D (5 bases each). V was trimmed by 3 bases and J by 6 bases, leaving 8 bases between them. This CDR3 has 13 residues. CDR3 protein: CASSFWGSGELFF. CDR3 nucleotide sequence: TGTGCCAGCAGTTTCTGGGGGTCCGGGGAGCTGTTTTTT.

The rearrangement uses TRBV10-3 and TRBJ2-3, with 10 bases aligning to TRBD2. Per the germline V gene, CDR1 is ENHRY and CDR2 is SYGVKD. The CDR3 contains 15 residues. With 10 bases clipped from V and 4 bases from J, the junction kept 11 bases outside the gene matches. Written as DNA, the CDR3 is TGTGCCACGCTACGGGTAGCGGGAGGTGCAGATACGCAGTATTTT. Translated: CATLRVAGGADTQYF.

This clonotype was observed at least ten times. For the CDR3, the DNA is TGCAGTGCTTACCGGGACTCAGACCGCACAGATACGCAGTATTTT. Translation gives CSAYRDSDRTDTQYF. This chain joins TRBV20-1 and TRBJ2-3, with D perhaps TRBD2 (6 bases). The CDR3 is made up of 15 amino acids. CDR1 and CDR2 (germline): DFQATT, SNEGSKA (reference sequence). V lost 5 bases to trimming and J lost 1 base, with 16 bases between them.

The sample holds many counts of this clonotype. V gene TRBV20-1 combines with J gene TRBJ1-5, with 9 bases that match TRBD1. V trimming: 2 bases; J trimming: 1 base; junction bases outside the gene matches: 6. The CDR3 has 16 amino acids. Germline CDR1 reads DFQATT; CDR2 reads SNEGSKA (reference sequence). The CDR3: CSARHPGQGSNQPQHF. Written as DNA, the CDR3 is TGCAGTGCTAGACATCCTGGACAGGGGAGCAATCAGCCCCAGCATTTT.

There are many counts of this clonotype. The rearrangement joins TRBV7-9 to TRBJ2-1; D is uncertain. V lost 2 bases to trimming and J lost 16 bases, with 12 bases between them. From germline, CDR1 is SEHNR and CDR2 FQNEAQ (reference sequence). CDR3 length equals 11 residues. CDR3 protein: CASSLSEPSFF. CDR3 sequence (DNA): TGTGCCAGCAGCTTAAGTGAGCCCTCATTCTTC.

Remarks on this clonotype: Mismatch with germline at one junction end may stem from a read error. V gene TRBV3-1 combines with J gene TRBJ2-7, with TRBD2 as a possible D gene (5 bases). CDR1 LGHDT and CDR2 YNNKEL come from the germline V gene (reference sequence). The CDR3 totals 13 residues. CDR3 residues: CARSQVRVEGLSF. The DNA for the CDR3 is TGTGCCAGGAGCCAAGTTCGAGTTGAGGGCCTGTCTTTC.

This clonotype was observed many times. The rearrangement links TRBV20-1 to TRBJ2-3; possibly TRBD1 for D (5 bases). Germline V CDR1 and CDR2: DFQATT, SNEGSKA (reference sequence). The length of the CDR3 is 16 residues. Trimming pared 0 bases from V and 6 bases from J, leaving 19 bases between. The CDR3 DNA reads as TGCAGTGCTAGAGAGGGTGGACACACGAGAATGGATACGCAGTATTTT. Its translation: CSAREGGHTRMDTQYF.

This clonotype was counted ten times or more. The chain joins TRBV24-1 to TRBJ2-1, with D possibly TRBD1 on 6 matching bases. This CDR3 is 15 amino acids long. Trimming shortened V by 0 bases and J by 7 bases, and 12 bases separated the two germline ends. Germline loops: CDR1 KGHDR, CDR2 SFDVKD. CDR3 protein: CATSDLQSGVNEQFF. CDR3 nucleotide sequence: TGTGCCACCAGTGATTTGCAATCAGGGGTGAATGAGCAGTTCTTC.

Ten or more counts support this clonotype. The chain links TRBV7-2 to TRBJ2-7; D might be TRBD2 (5 bases). Germline V gives CDR1 SGHTA, CDR2 FQGNSA. The CDR3 spans 14 residues. V was shortened by 4 bases and J by 2 bases, with 12 bases between the two germline ends. The CDR3 is CASSYGRDTYEQYF. For the CDR3, the DNA is TGTGCCAGCAGCTACGGACGGGATACCTACGAGCAGTACTTC.

On this clonotype: At one end the junction does not follow the germline gene, possibly because of a read error. The chain has TRBV5-1 and TRBJ1-1; weak D call: TRBD1 (5 bases). This CDR3 region has 13 residues. Germline CDR1 and CDR2: SGHRS and YFSETQ. The CDR3 sequence: CASSFGEDTEGFF. The CDR3 DNA is TGCGCCAGCAGCTTTGGGGAGGACACTGAAGGTTTCTTT.

There are a few counts of this clonotype. V usage is TRBV12-3 or TRBV12-4 and J usage is TRBJ2-2; no definite D call. Deletions cut 7 bases from V and 7 bases from J, with 7 bases between. The CDR3 has 11 residues. The CDR3 sequence is CASNKNGELFF. CDR3 DNA sequence: TGTGCCAGCAACAAAAACGGGGAGCTGTTTTTT.

The V call is TRBV5-1, the J call TRBJ2-5; 10 bases are a match to TRBD2. CDR3 length: 16 residues. V lost 0 bases to trimming and J lost 2 bases; unmatched junction nucleotides: 4. The germline CDR1 and CDR2 sequences are SGHRS and YFSETQ. The CDR3 region has the DNA TGCGCCAGCAGCTTGGGGACTAGCGGAGGTCAAGAGACCCAGTACTTC. It yields the protein CASSLGTSGGQETQYF.

This clonotype occurred many times. The chain recombines TRBV6-5 with TRBJ1-3; D call uncertain. The CDR3 extends over 12 amino acids. The germline gives CDR1 MNHEY, CDR2 SVGAGI. Deletions cut 6 bases from V and 4 bases from J, with 7 bases between. CDR3 sequence reads: CASSSYGNTIYF. The CDR3 coding sequence is TGTGCCAGCAGCAGTTACGGAAACACCATATATTTT.

The table lists this clonotype with many counts. The gene calls are TRBV20-1 and TRBJ2-5; D uncertain. There are 13 residues in the CDR3. Looked up from germline, CDR1 is DFQATT and CDR2 is SNEGSKA (reference sequence). Trimming shortened V by 2 bases and J by 5 bases, and 12 bases separated the two germline ends. As DNA, the CDR3 is TGCAGTGCTAGACCCCCCGTGTCTGAGACCCAGTACTTC. Its protein is CSARPPVSETQYF.

This clonotype was detected ten times or more. This sequence joins TRBV5-1 and TRBJ2-7, with 10 bases fitting TRBD1. The CDR3 covers 14 residues. The J segment lost 2 bases and the V segment lost 3 bases, leaving 2 bases of the junction unmatched. Germline CDR1 and CDR2: SGHRS and YFSETQ. CDR3: CASSSGTGAYEQYF. In nucleotides, the CDR3 is TGCGCCAGCAGCTCCGGGACAGGGGCCTACGAGCAGTACTTC.